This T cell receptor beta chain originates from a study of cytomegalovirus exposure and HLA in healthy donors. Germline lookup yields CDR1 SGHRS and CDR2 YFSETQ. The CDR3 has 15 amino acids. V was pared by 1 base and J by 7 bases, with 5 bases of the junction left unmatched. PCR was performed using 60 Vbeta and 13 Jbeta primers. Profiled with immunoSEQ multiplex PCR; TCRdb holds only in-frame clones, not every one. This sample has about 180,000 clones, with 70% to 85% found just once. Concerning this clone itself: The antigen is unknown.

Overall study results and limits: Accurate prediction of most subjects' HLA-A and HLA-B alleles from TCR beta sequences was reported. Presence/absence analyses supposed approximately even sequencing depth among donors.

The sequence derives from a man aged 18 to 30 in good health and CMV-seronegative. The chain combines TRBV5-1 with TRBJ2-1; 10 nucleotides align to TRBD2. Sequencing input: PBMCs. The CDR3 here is CASSLSSGRANEQFF. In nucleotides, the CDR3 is TGCGCCAGCAGCTTGTCCAGCGGGAGGGCGAATGAGCAGTTCTTC.